A selection of T cell receptor beta chains follows, all from one sample in a study of OX40 agonist ivuxolimab in advanced cancers. Sequencing was performed with immunoSEQ multiplex PCR; in TCRdb, only in-frame clones are kept and a portion is missing. Here the sample spans under 55,000 clones, 90% to 95% being singletons. Sequenced here: CD4+ or CD8+ T cells sorted from blood, sampled in a trial of the OX40 agonist ivuxolimab. These receptors came from an adult with an advanced solid tumor such as melanoma, head and neck, liver or kidney cancer. Each CDR3 is given with its conserved first and last residue. Each record gives: CDR3 DNA, CDR3 protein, J gene, clone size, V gene, D gene. The D gene is left open where the match is weak. Clone size is shown for a subset of rows, as once, few, many or a class of expanded clone.

TGTGCCATCAGTGAGTCTGAGAGGGCAGGGAGGGTATACGAGCAGTACTTC | CAISESERAGRVYEQYF | TRBJ2-7 | . | TRBV10-3 | TRBD2
TGTGCCAGCAGCACCCCCGGGGTTCCTGGCTACACCTTC | CASSTPGVPGYTF | TRBJ1-2 | . | TRBV14 | .
TGTGCCAGTAGTATTTTGTCCACTTCGGGCTACGAGCAGTACTTC | CASSILSTSGYEQYF | TRBJ2-7 | . | TRBV19 | .
TGCGCCAGCAGCCAAGATAGTAGCGGGAGCTTTGGAGAGACCCAGTACTTC | CASSQDSSGSFGETQYF | TRBJ2-5 | . | TRBV4-3 | TRBD2
TGTGCCACCAAAATCGCGGGCTCCTACAATGAGCAGTTCTTC | CATKIAGSYNEQFF | TRBJ2-1 | . | TRBV6-5 | .
TGTGCCAGTAGTACCCGACACCGAGACTACGAGCAGTACTTC | CASSTRHRDYEQYF | TRBJ2-7 | . | TRBV19 | .
TGTGCCAGCAGTTTACTCACGGATTCCTACGAGCAGTACTTC | CASSLLTDSYEQYF | TRBJ2-7 | . | TRBV6-5 | .
TGTGCCAGTAGTAGAGACACGAACTACGAGCAGTACTTC | CASSRDTNYEQYF | TRBJ2-7 | . | TRBV19 | .
TGTGCCAGTAGTCTGGCAAATACAGGGGCCGGTCAGCCCCAGCATTTT | CASSLANTGAGQPQHF | TRBJ1-5 | few | TRBV19 | TRBD1
TGCGCCAGCAGCCGAATAACCGGGCGAGATACAGATACGCAGTATTTT | CASSRITGRDTDTQYF | TRBJ2-3 | . | TRBV4-3 | .
TGTGCCAGCAGCTTCGGGGAAAATGGGGACATTCAGTACTTC | CASSFGENGDIQYF | TRBJ2-4 | . | TRBV13 | .
TGTGCCAGTAGTATTGGTAGGGATGAGCAGTTCTTC | CASSIGRDEQFF | TRBJ2-1 | . | TRBV19 | .
TGTGCCAGCAGCTTAGTATCCGACCTGGCGGCACAGTACTTC | CASSLVSDLAAQYF | TRBJ2-7 | once | TRBV7-2 | .
TGCGCCAGCAGCCAACCAAGCGGGACCGAGACCCAGTACTTC | CASSQPSGTETQYF | TRBJ2-5 | many | TRBV4-1 | TRBD2
TGTGCCAGCAGCTCACCCGGGACTAGCGGCACAGATACGCAGTATTTT | CASSSPGTSGTDTQYF | TRBJ2-3 | . | TRBV13 | TRBD2
TGCGCCAGCAGCCAAGGTAGAACGGGAGAGGAGGAGCAGTACTTC | CASSQGRTGEEEQYF | TRBJ2-7 | . | TRBV4-3 | .
TGTGCCAGCAGTTTAATAGCGGGAGGGCTTAAGGACGGGGAGCTGTTTTTT | CASSLIAGGLKDGELFF | TRBJ2-2 | . | TRBV27 | TRBD2
TGTGCCAGCAGCGTAGCTCCAGGGACCTACGAGCAGTACTTC | CASSVAPGTYEQYF | TRBJ2-7 | once | TRBV9 | .
TGCGCCAGCAGCCACCCTGGGACTAGCGGGAGAACCGGGGAGCTGTTTTTT | CASSHPGTSGRTGELFF | TRBJ2-2 | . | TRBV4-1 | TRBD2
TGTGCCAGCACTAGCGGGAGTACAGATACGCAGTATTTT | CASTSGSTDTQYF | TRBJ2-3 | . | TRBV5-6 | TRBD2
TGTGCCTGGAGTGGAAGCGGTAGCTCCTACAATGAGCAGTTCTTC | CAWSGSGSSYNEQFF | TRBJ2-1 | . | TRBV30 | .
TGTGCCAGCAGTTTAGCCCTGGGGAGCAATCAGCCCCAGCATTTT | CASSLALGSNQPQHF | TRBJ1-5 | . | TRBV27 | .
TGTGCCAGCAGTGGACAGGGGGCAGGTTACTATGGCTACACCTTC | CASSGQGAGYYGYTF | TRBJ1-2 | . | TRBV6-5 | TRBD1
TGCGCCAGCAGCCAGTCATTAAGGCTAAGCGGAACAAACAATGAGCAGTTCTTC | CASSQSLRLSGTNNEQFF | TRBJ2-1 | . | TRBV4-1 | .
TGTGCCAGCAGCCCAAGGGAGGGAAGATTCTATCAGCCCCAGCATTTT | CASSPREGRFYQPQHF | TRBJ1-5 | once | TRBV28 | .
TGCAGCGTTAGAACGGGATTGGAACTGTTTTTT | CSVRTGLELFF | TRBJ1-4 | . | TRBV29-1 | .
TGTGCCAGCAGTTTATGGGCGATCACCTACTACGAGCAGTACTTC | CASSLWAITYYEQYF | TRBJ2-7 | . | TRBV27 | .
TGTGCCAGCAGCCAAGTGTCCGGGACTAGCGGGCCAGCCTACGAGCAGTACTTC | CASSQVSGTSGPAYEQYF | TRBJ2-7 | . | TRBV4-2 | TRBD2
TGTGCCAGTAACACGGCATACACTGAAGCTTTCTTT | CASNTAYTEAFF | TRBJ1-1 | . | TRBV19 | .
TGTGCCAGCAGCCGAGGTGATACCTACGAGCAGTACTTC | CASSRGDTYEQYF | TRBJ2-7 | . | TRBV27 | .
TGTGCCAGCAGCAACTGGACGAGCTACAATGAGCAGTTCTTC | CASSNWTSYNEQFF | TRBJ2-1 | . | TRBV7-6 | .
TGTGCCAGCAGCGGTCCCAGACAAAACTATGGCTACACCTTC | CASSGPRQNYGYTF | TRBJ1-2 | . | TRBV9 | .
TGTGCCAGCAGCCACTCTAGCGGGTCCAACAATGAGCAGTTCTTC | CASSHSSGSNNEQFF | TRBJ2-1 | . | TRBV7-9 | TRBD2
TGTGCCAGCAGCCCCAGCGCGGGACACGATTACTACGAGCAGTACTTC | CASSPSAGHDYYEQYF | TRBJ2-7 | once | TRBV27 | .
TGTGCCAGCAGTGACCAAAGACAGGTTTGGAATCAGCCCCAGCATTTT | CASSDQRQVWNQPQHF | TRBJ1-5 | . | TRBV6-1 | .
TGCGCCAGCAGCCAAGTGGACCTAGGTGAAAAACTGTTTTTT | CASSQVDLGEKLFF | TRBJ1-4 | . | TRBV4-1 | .
TGTGCCAGCAGTTCAGGACAGGGGGTCGCAGATACGCAGTATTTT | CASSSGQGVADTQYF | TRBJ2-3 | . | TRBV27 | TRBD1